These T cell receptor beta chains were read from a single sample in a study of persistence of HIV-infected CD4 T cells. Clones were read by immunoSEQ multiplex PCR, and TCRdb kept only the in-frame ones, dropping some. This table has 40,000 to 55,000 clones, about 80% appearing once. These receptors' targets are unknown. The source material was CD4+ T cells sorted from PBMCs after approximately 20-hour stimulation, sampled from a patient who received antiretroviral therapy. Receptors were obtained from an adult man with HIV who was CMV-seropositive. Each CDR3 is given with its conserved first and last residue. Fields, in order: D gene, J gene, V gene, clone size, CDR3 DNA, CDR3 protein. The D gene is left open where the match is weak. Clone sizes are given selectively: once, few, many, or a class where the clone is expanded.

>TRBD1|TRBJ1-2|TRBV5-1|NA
TGCGCCAGCAGCTTGGGGGACAGCGTATCCTATGGCTACACCTTC
CASSLGDSVSYGYTF
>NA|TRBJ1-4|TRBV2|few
TGTGCCAGCAGATACAGGGCCTCTGAAAAACTGTTTTTT
CASRYRASEKLFF
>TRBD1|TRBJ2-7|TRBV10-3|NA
TGTGCCATCAGACAGGGGGTTAACTACGAGCAGTACTTC
CAIRQGVNYEQYF
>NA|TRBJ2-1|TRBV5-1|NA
TGCGCCAGCAGCTTTGAGGGGAACTCCTACAATGAGCAGTTCTTC
CASSFEGNSYNEQFF
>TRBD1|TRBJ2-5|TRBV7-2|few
TGTGCCAGCAGCTTCAACAGGGGTGAGACCCAGTACTTC
CASSFNRGETQYF
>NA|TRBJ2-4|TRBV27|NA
TGTGCCAGCAGACCCATGGGGGCAGGGGAGTACATTCAGTACTTC
CASRPMGAGEYIQYF
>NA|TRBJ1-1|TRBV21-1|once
TGTGCCAGCAGCGATCAACCGACCGGAGTCACTGAAGCTTTCTTT
CASSDQPTGVTEAFF
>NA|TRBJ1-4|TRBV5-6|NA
TGTGCCAGCAGCTTTCAGACAGGACTAAATGAAAAACTGTTTTTT
CASSFQTGLNEKLFF
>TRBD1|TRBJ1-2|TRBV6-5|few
TGTGCCAGCACCCGGACAGGGGGAGGAGGCTACACCTTC
CASTRTGGGGYTF
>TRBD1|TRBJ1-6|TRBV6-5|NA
TGTGCCACCGGGACAGATCTTAATTCACCCCTCCACTTT
CATGTDLNSPLHF
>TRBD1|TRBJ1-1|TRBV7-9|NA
TGTGCCAGCAGCTTAGGAGGAGGACAGGGGAGCACTGAAGCTTTCTTT
CASSLGGGQGSTEAFF
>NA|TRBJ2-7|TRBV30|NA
TGTGCCTCGAGTTCACCGGGCGGGCTCCTACGAGCGTTCTTC
CASSSPGGLLRAFF
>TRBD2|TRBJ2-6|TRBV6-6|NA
TGTGCCAGCAGTTACCAGCGGGGTTCTGGGGCCAACGTCCTGACTTTC
CASSYQRGSGANVLTF
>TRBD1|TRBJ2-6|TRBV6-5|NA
TGTGCCAGCAGACAACAGGGGGCTGGGGCCAACGTCCTGACTTTC
CASRQQGAGANVLTF
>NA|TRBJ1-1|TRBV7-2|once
TGTGCCAGCATCCCCCGTGGGGTTAGGGCTGAAGCTTTCTTT
CASIPRGVRAEAFF
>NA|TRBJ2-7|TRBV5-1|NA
TGCGCCAGCAGCAGCCTCTATGACGAGCAGTACTTC
CASSSLYDEQYF
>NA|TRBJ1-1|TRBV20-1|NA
TGCAGTGCTATATCGATCACTGAAGCTTTCTTT
CSAISITEAFF
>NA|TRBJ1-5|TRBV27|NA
TGTGCCAGCAGACTATATAGCAATCAGCCCCAGCATTTT
CASRLYSNQPQHF
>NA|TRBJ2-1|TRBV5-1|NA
TGCGCCAGCAACTACGGAGCGCGGGGGCCGGGCTCCTACAATGAGCAGTTCTTC
CASNYGARGPGSYNEQFF
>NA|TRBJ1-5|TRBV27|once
TGTGCCAGCAACCGGGACGGTGTCAATCAGCCCCAGCATTTT
CASNRDGVNQPQHF
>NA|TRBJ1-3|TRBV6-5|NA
TGTGCCAGCAGTTACTCGCAGGCCGCGGCTGGAAACACCATATATTTT
CASSYSQAAAGNTIYF
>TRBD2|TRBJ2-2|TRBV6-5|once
TGTGCCAGCAGTAGTAGCGGGTCCGGCGCGGGGGAGCTGTTTTTT
CASSSSGSGAGELFF
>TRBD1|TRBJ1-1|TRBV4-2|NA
TGTGCCAGCAGCCAGGGGGACAGGGGGCGAGTGGAAACTTTCTTT
CASSQGDRGRVETFF
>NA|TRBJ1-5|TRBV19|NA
TGTGCCAGTAGGTCCCTCACAGGCTGGCACAGTCAGCCCCAGCATTTT
CASRSLTGWHSQPQHF
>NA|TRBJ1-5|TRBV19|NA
TGTGCCAGTAGTAGAAACGAAGGGCAGCCCCAGCATTTT
CASSRNEGQPQHF
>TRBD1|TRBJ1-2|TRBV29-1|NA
TGCAGCGTTGTCGAAGACCCGGGACAGGTTAACTATGGCTACACCTTC
CSVVEDPGQVNYGYTF
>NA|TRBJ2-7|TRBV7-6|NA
TGTGCCAGCAGCTTAGAGGGTTTCTCCTACGAGCAGTACTTC
CASSLEGFSYEQYF
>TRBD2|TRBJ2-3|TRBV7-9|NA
TGTGCCAGCAGCTTAGCAGGGCCTAGCGGTCCCCCCACAGATACGCAGTATTTT
CASSLAGPSGPPTDTQYF
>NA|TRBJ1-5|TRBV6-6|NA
TGTGCCAGCAGCCGAGGCAGACAAGGTATGGTTATTCAGCCCCAGCATTTT
CASSRGRQGMVIQPQHF
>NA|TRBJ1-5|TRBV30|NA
TGTGCCTGGAGGCCAGGACGGAACAATCAGCCCCAGCATTTT
CAWRPGRNNQPQHF
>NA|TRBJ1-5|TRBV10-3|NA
TGTGCCATCAGTGAGCAGGCGGCCTTCCGCGATCAGCCCCAGCATTTT
CAISEQAAFRDQPQHF
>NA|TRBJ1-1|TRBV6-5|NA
TGTGCCAGCAGGTCACAGGGTTTCACTGAAGCTTTCTTT
CASRSQGFTEAFF
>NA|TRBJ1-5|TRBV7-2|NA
TGTGCCAGCAGCTTAGAGCAGGGAGGACAGCCCCAGCATTTT
CASSLEQGGQPQHF
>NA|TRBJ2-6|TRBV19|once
TGTGCCAGTATTAAGGGGGGGTCTGGGGCCAACGTCCTGACTTTC
CASIKGGSGANVLTF
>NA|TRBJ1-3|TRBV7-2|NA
TGTGCCAGCAGCCCAGGGCCTACCTCTGGAAACACCATATATTTT
CASSPGPTSGNTIYF
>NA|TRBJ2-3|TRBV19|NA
TGTGCCAGTAGTATCGGTCCCGACCGATACCGCACAGATACGCAGTATTTT
CASSIGPDRYRTDTQYF
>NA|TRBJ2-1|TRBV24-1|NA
TGTGCCACCAGTGATTTCTACAATGAGCAGTTCTTC
CATSDFYNEQFF
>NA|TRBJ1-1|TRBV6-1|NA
TGTGCCAGCAGTGAACATCTGAACACTGAAGCTTTCTTT
CASSEHLNTEAFF
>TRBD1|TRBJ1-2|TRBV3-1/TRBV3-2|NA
TGTGCCAGCAGCCCTCAACAGGGGACCTTGTATGGCTACACCTTC
CASSPQQGTLYGYTF
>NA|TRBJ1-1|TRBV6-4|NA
TGTGCCAGCAGTGAGACACTGAACACTGAAGCTTTCTTT
CASSETLNTEAFF
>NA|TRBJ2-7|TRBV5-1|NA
TGCGCCAGCAGCGGCCGAGGATCCCAATTCTACGAGCAGTACTTC
CASSGRGSQFYEQYF
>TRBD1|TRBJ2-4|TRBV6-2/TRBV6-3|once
TGTGCCAGCAGTTACAAGGGGGCGGTGGAGGCCAAAAACATTCAGTACTTC
CASSYKGAVEAKNIQYF
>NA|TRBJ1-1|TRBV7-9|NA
TGTGCCAGCAGCCCGAACCAGAACACTGAAGCTTTCTTT
CASSPNQNTEAFF
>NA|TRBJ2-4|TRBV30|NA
TGTGCCTGGAGACCGAGGGGGGGAAACATTCAGTACTTC
CAWRPRGGNIQYF